The clone carrying this T cell receptor beta chain showed up just a few times. Its antigen is currently unknown. These data belong to a study of identical twins. V lost 8 bases, J lost 0 bases, and 11 bases lay in between. CDR1 WSHSY and CDR2 SAAADI come from the germline V gene. The CDR3 runs 13 residues. TCRdb itself ran the 5' RACE reads through MiXCR, one entry per CDR3 protein. The table lists about 690,000 distinct CDR3 sequences, around 6.1% of them singletons, with 1.5% to 2% in the top ten. Points from the study as a whole: Out-of-frame alpha sequences common to twins exhibited an excess of low generation probability.

V and J are TRBV10-2 and TRBJ2-7; the D gene could be TRBD1 or TRBD2 (5 bases each). The TCR comes from a man between 18 and 35 years old in good health. The specimen was naive T cells sorted from blood. The CDR3 DNA is TGCGCCAGCGGTGGGGGACCCTCCTACGAGCAGTACGTC. Translated, it gives CASGGGPSYEQYV.